These T cell receptor beta chains were read from a single sample in a study of T cell repertoires in cytomegalovirus infection. TCRdb fed the reads into MiXCR, producing one record per CDR3 protein. The repertoire holds 55,000 to 85,000 distinct CDR3 sequences, with over 3.5% as singletons. Sequenced sample: PBMCs. The receptors originated from a human donor in good health (CMV status not recorded). Some clones in this sample may be carry-over from other donors' samples. Both conserved end residues are part of each CDR3. The D gene is left open where the match is weak. A row's size may be missing; if present it is once, few, many or a size class.

CDR3: CASRIAGPYNEQFF
DNA: TGTGCCAGCAGGATAGCGGGGCCCTACAATGAGCAGTTCTTC
length: 14
V: TRBV12-3/TRBV12-4
D: TRBD2
size: many
J: TRBJ2-1

CDR3: CASQGRETQYF
DNA: TGTGCCAGCCAGGGCAGGGAGACCCAGTACTTC
length: 11
V: TRBV10-3
D: -
size: many
J: TRBJ2-5

CDR3: CASSLKRETQYF
DNA: TGTGCCAGCAGTTTAAAGAGGGAGACCCAGTACTTC
length: 12
V: TRBV12-3/TRBV12-4
D: -
size: many
J: TRBJ2-5

CDR3: CASSLQGGKDTQYF
DNA: TGTGCCAGCAGCTTACAAGGGGGTAAAGATACGCAGTATTTT
length: 14
V: TRBV7-2
D: -
size: many
J: TRBJ2-3

CDR3: CASRGLANMETQYF
DNA: TGTGCCAGCAGGGGACTAGCGAATATGGAGACCCAGTACTTC
length: 14
V: TRBV27
D: TRBD2
size: many
J: TRBJ2-5

CDR3: CASSLVGLAGVTDTQYF
DNA: TGTGCCAGCAGCTTAGTCGGACTAGCGGGGGTCACAGATACGCAGTATTTT
length: 17
V: TRBV7-2
D: TRBD2
size: many
J: TRBJ2-3

CDR3: CASSLEWLRTDTQYF
DNA: TGTGCCAGCAGCTTAGAATGGCTCCGCACAGATACGCAGTATTTT
length: 15
V: TRBV7-2
D: -
size: many
J: TRBJ2-3

CDR3: CASSSRGGSGRMNEQFF
DNA: TGTGCCAGCAGCTCTAGGGGAGGGAGCGGGAGGATGAATGAGCAGTTCTTC
length: 17
V: TRBV6-2/TRBV6-3
D: TRBD2
size: many
J: TRBJ2-1

CDR3: CASSSRTGGAYGYTF
DNA: TGTGCCAGCAGCTCAAGGACAGGGGGCGCCTATGGCTACACCTTC
length: 15
V: TRBV7-2
D: TRBD1
size: many
J: TRBJ1-2

CDR3: CSVGRLAGAIQETQYF
DNA: TGCAGCGTTGGAAGACTAGCGGGAGCGATCCAAGAGACCCAGTACTTC
length: 16
V: TRBV29-1
D: TRBD2
size: -
J: TRBJ2-5

CDR3: CASSWTQGAGEQFF
DNA: TGTGCCAGCAGTTGGACACAGGGGGCGGGTGAGCAGTTCTTC
length: 14
V: TRBV27
D: TRBD1
size: many
J: TRBJ2-1

CDR3: CASSLGTGGIYEQYF
DNA: TGTGCCAGCAGTTTAGGGACAGGGGGAATCTACGAGCAGTACTTC
length: 15
V: TRBV12-3/TRBV12-4
D: TRBD1
size: many
J: TRBJ2-7

CDR3: CASTKIGLAGGPVVGELFF
DNA: TGTGCCAGCACCAAAATCGGACTAGCGGGAGGGCCCGTCGTCGGGGAGCTGTTTTTT
length: 19
V: TRBV12-3/TRBV12-4
D: TRBD2
size: many
J: TRBJ2-2

CDR3: CASNLGKAARTEAFF
DNA: TGTGCCAGCAACTTGGGAAAAGCTGCGAGGACTGAAGCTTTCTTT
length: 15
V: TRBV12-3/TRBV12-4
D: -
size: many
J: TRBJ1-1

CDR3: CASSLGAGTSTDTQYF
DNA: TGTGCCAGCAGCTTAGGAGCCGGGACAAGCACAGATACGCAGTATTTT
length: 16
V: TRBV7-8
D: -
size: many
J: TRBJ2-3

CDR3: CASSSGTGGFYGYTF
DNA: TGTGCCAGCAGCTCCGGGACAGGGGGTTTCTATGGCTACACCTTC
length: 15
V: TRBV7-2
D: TRBD1
size: many
J: TRBJ1-2

CDR3: CASSQEGGGAQYF
DNA: TGCGCCAGCAGCCAAGAGGGCGGGGGAGCGCAGTACTTC
length: 13
V: TRBV4-3
D: TRBD2
size: many
J: TRBJ2-7

CDR3: CATSRDLGRGRLSQETQYF
DNA: TGTGCCACCAGCAGAGATCTGGGAAGAGGGCGCTTGAGTCAAGAGACCCAGTACTTC
length: 19
V: TRBV15
D: -
size: many
J: TRBJ2-5

CDR3: CSARENGLSYEQYF
DNA: TGCAGTGCTAGAGAAAACGGACTTTCATACGAGCAGTACTTC
length: 14
V: TRBV20-1
D: -
size: many
J: TRBJ2-7

CDR3: CASSVQGSTYEQYF
DNA: TGCGCCAGCAGCGTTCAGGGTTCTACCTACGAGCAGTACTTC
length: 14
V: TRBV5-1
D: -
size: many
J: TRBJ2-7

CDR3: CASSSADDPRVSAYNEQFF
DNA: TGTGCCAGCAGCTCAGCAGACGACCCGCGGGTATCTGCCTACAATGAGCAGTTCTTC
length: 19
V: TRBV7-9
D: -
size: many
J: TRBJ2-1

CDR3: CASSFGGPLHF
DNA: TGTGCCAGCAGCTTTGGGGGGCCCCTCCACTTT
length: 11
V: TRBV7-2
D: -
size: many
J: TRBJ1-6

CDR3: CASSLPVPGQGRSSPLHF
DNA: TGTGCCAGCAGCTTACCCGTCCCGGGACAGGGGCGGAGCTCACCCCTCCACTTT
length: 18
V: TRBV7-2
D: TRBD1
size: many
J: TRBJ1-6

CDR3: CASSFADNSNQPQHF
DNA: TGTGCCAGCAGCTTCGCTGACAATAGCAATCAGCCCCAGCATTTT
length: 15
V: TRBV7-8
D: -
size: many
J: TRBJ1-5

CDR3: CASSLVGTRDTQYF
DNA: TGTGCCAGCAGCTTAGTGGGGACAAGAGATACGCAGTATTTT
length: 14
V: TRBV7-3
D: -
size: many
J: TRBJ2-3

CDR3: CASTLPSGGFSYEQYF
DNA: TGTGCCAGCACCCTTCCTAGCGGGGGGTTTTCCTACGAGCAGTACTTC
length: 16
V: TRBV6-2/TRBV6-3
D: TRBD2
size: many
J: TRBJ2-7

CDR3: CASSGEMQTQYF
DNA: TGTGCCAGTTCAGGGGAGATGCAGACCCAGTACTTC
length: 12
V: TRBV12-3/TRBV12-4
D: -
size: many
J: TRBJ2-5